These T cell receptor beta chains were read from a single sample in a study of T-cell memory formation after mild COVID-19. TCRdb redid the calling of the 5' RACE reads with MiXCR, one entry per CDR3 protein. Of 190,000 or so distinct CDR3 sequences detected, around a fifth appear once; the ten largest clones hold about 23%. The sequencing sample was made of PBMCs or a T cell subset sorted from them (not recorded which). These receptors all stem from an adult woman who had mild COVID-19 (a few samples of this study predate the infection). Cell type and time point are not known. Each CDR3 is given with its conserved first and last residue. A D gene is named only where the DNA matches it firmly. A clone size is listed for some rows: how often the clone was seen (once, few, many), or a class if it is expanded.

>TRBJ2-7|TRBV4-3|.|TRBD1
CASSQDTGATYEQYF
TGCGCCAGCAGCCAAGATACAGGGGCAACCTACGAGCAGTACTTC
>TRBJ1-1|TRBV19|few|TRBD1
CASSPGTGLNTEAFF
TGTGCCAGTAGTCCGGGGACAGGACTGAACACTGAAGCTTTCTTT
>TRBJ2-1|TRBV14|few|TRBD2
CASSQLVLAERFYNEQFF
TGTGCCAGCAGCCAATTGGTTCTAGCGGAAAGATTCTACAATGAGCAGTTCTTC
>TRBJ2-7|TRBV5-1|.|TRBD1
CASSPQQGRTYEQYF
TGCGCCAGCAGCCCCCAACAGGGGCGCACCTACGAGCAGTACTTC
>TRBJ2-7|TRBV29-1|.|.
CSVGGPNSYEQYF
TGCAGCGTTGGGGGACCCAACTCCTACGAGCAGTACTTC
>TRBJ2-1|TRBV20-1|few|.
CSAATLAEQFF
TGCAGTGCCGCCACTCTGGCTGAGCAGTTCTTC
>TRBJ2-2|TRBV5-5|.|.
CASSSDWDPGELFF
TGTGCCAGCAGTTCCGACTGGGATCCGGGGGAGCTGTTTTTT
>TRBJ1-1|TRBV29-1|.|TRBD1
CSVGRGDTEAFF
TGCAGCGTTGGCAGGGGGGACACTGAAGCTTTCTTT
>TRBJ2-1|TRBV5-1|.|TRBD2
CASSLAGGEGNEQFF
TGCGCCAGCAGCTTAGCGGGAGGGGAGGGCAATGAGCAGTTCTTC
>TRBJ1-6|TRBV5-1|few|.
CASSLGGAISSYNSPLHF
TGCGCCAGCAGCTTGGGGGGCGCTATCAGCTCCTATAATTCACCCCTCCACTTT
>TRBJ2-7|TRBV7-2|once|.
CASSPLLGIYEQYF
TGTGCCAGCAGCCCCTTACTCGGGATCTACGAGCAGTACTTC
>TRBJ1-6|TRBV3-1|few|.
CASSLMPPGENSPLHF
TGTGCCAGCAGCCTAATGCCGCCGGGGGAAAATTCACCCCTCCACTTT
>TRBJ2-1|TRBV4-2|.|TRBD2
CASSLVTSGPSSYNEQFF
TGTGCCAGCAGCCTCGTGACTAGCGGTCCTAGCTCCTACAATGAGCAGTTCTTC
>TRBJ2-1|TRBV4-1|.|.
CASSRPKGSSQNEQFF
TGCGCCAGCAGCCGCCCGAAGGGGTCGTCTCAGAATGAGCAGTTCTTC
>TRBJ2-7|TRBV7-9|.|TRBD1
CASSPWTGFAYEQYF
TGTGCCAGCAGCCCTTGGACAGGGTTTGCCTACGAGCAGTACTTC
>TRBJ1-2|TRBV29-1|.|.
CSVLGQFYGYTF
TGCAGCGTGCTAGGCCAGTTCTATGGCTACACCTTC
>TRBJ2-3|TRBV20-1|.|TRBD2
CSARRTSGALWRDTQYF
TGCAGTGCCCGGCGGACTAGCGGGGCCCTGTGGAGAGATACGCAGTATTTT
>TRBJ1-2|TRBV20-1|.|.
CSARDLRMSSYGYTF
TGCAGTGCTAGAGATCTAAGGATGTCTAGCTATGGCTACACCTTC
>TRBJ2-5|TRBV7-2|.|.
CASSLGPSPETQYF
TGTGCCAGCAGCTTAGGCCCCAGTCCAGAGACCCAGTACTTC
>TRBJ2-7|TRBV7-9|few|TRBD1
CASSSLSLRDRVITYEQYF
TGTGCCAGCAGCTCCCTATCCCTACGAGACAGGGTGATTACATACGAGCAGTACTTC
>TRBJ1-1|TRBV6-1|.|TRBD1
CASIKIRTGRTEAFF
TGTGCCAGCATCAAAATAAGGACAGGGAGGACTGAAGCTTTCTTT
>TRBJ2-1|TRBV3-1|.|TRBD1
CASAQGNEQFF
TGTGCCAGCGCACAGGGGAATGAGCAGTTCTTC
>TRBJ1-1|TRBV12-3/TRBV12-4|few|.
CASSLTGAATEAFF
TGTGCCAGCAGTTTGACGGGGGCCGCCACTGAAGCTTTCTTT
>TRBJ2-1|TRBV14|few|TRBD2
CASSQGRLAGDNEQFF
TGTGCCAGCAGCCAAGGTCGCCTAGCGGGGGACAATGAGCAGTTCTTC
>TRBJ2-1|TRBV10-3|.|TRBD2
CATSLAGEINEQFF
TGTGCCACCTCTCTAGCGGGAGAAATCAATGAGCAGTTCTTC
>TRBJ1-4|TRBV25-1|once|.
CASGDEKLFF
TGTGCCAGCGGGGATGAAAAACTGTTTTTT
>TRBJ2-5|TRBV27|few|.
CASSLGAVQETQYF
TGTGCCAGCAGTTTAGGGGCCGTTCAAGAGACCCAGTACTTC
>TRBJ2-7|TRBV9|.|TRBD2
CASSVGDSGIYEQYF
TGTGCCAGCAGCGTAGGGGATAGCGGGATCTACGAGCAGTACTTC
>TRBJ1-2|TRBV20-1|.|.
CSASSTANYGYTF
TGCAGTGCTAGTTCTACAGCTAACTATGGCTACACCTTC
>TRBJ1-1|TRBV11-1|.|TRBD1
CASSLVDRGPEAFF
TGTGCCAGCAGCTTAGTGGACAGGGGCCCTGAAGCTTTCTTT
>TRBJ1-4|TRBV25-1|.|.
CASSEYRVEKLFF
TGTGCCAGCAGTGAATATCGGGTTGAAAAACTGTTTTTT
>TRBJ2-1|TRBV5-1|.|.
CASSLAYVEQFF
TGCGCAAGCAGCTTGGCATACGTTGAGCAGTTCTTC
>TRBJ1-1|TRBV7-9|.|.
CASSPWTAMNTEAFF
TGTGCCAGCAGCCCCTGGACAGCGATGAACACTGAAGCTTTCTTT
>TRBJ2-3|TRBV15|once|TRBD2
CATSARSGRAMDTQYF
TGTGCCACCAGCGCCCGTAGCGGGAGGGCCATGGATACGCAGTATTTT
>TRBJ2-5|TRBV10-3|.|TRBD2
CAISDPYQRGGEETQYF
TGTGCCATCAGTGACCCCTACCAGCGGGGGGGCGAAGAGACCCAGTACTTC
>TRBJ2-7|TRBV5-1|.|TRBD2
CASSPGTSGGYEQYF
TGCGCCAGCAGCCCCGGGACTAGCGGAGGTTACGAGCAGTACTTC
>TRBJ2-3|TRBV7-9|.|.
CASSRPGSESTDTQYF
TGTGCCAGCAGCAGACCAGGGTCTGAAAGCACAGATACGCAGTATTTT
>TRBJ1-1|TRBV12-3/TRBV12-4|few|TRBD1
CASSLGQGSHTEAFF
TGTGCCAGCAGCCTAGGACAGGGTTCACACACTGAAGCTTTCTTT
>TRBJ2-2|TRBV27|.|TRBD1
CASTYRGLASGELFF
TGTGCCAGCACTTACAGGGGTCTGGCTAGCGGGGAGCTGTTTTTT